This T cell receptor (beta chain) was obtained from a study of identical twins. Study outcomes and limitations: Beta out-of-frame sequences showed weaker excess twin sharing.

TCRdb reanalysed the 5' RACE reads using MiXCR and keeps one entry per CDR3 protein. Seen here are 1.5 million to 2 million distinct CDR3 sequences, less than 40% observed once, and the top ten hold roughly 0.3%. Comments on this clonotype: Antigen specificity is unknown.

V was shortened by 6 bases and J by 2 bases, with 14 bases between the two germline ends. The CDR3 has 14 amino acids. The germline V gene encodes CDR1 MDHEN and CDR2 SYDVKM. Sequencing was done on a sample of cord blood. The sequence came from a newborn girl in good health. The chain recombines TRBV28 with TRBJ2-7; D is undetermined. CDR3 residues: CASRAPTETYEQYF. The CDR3 bases are TGTGCCAGCAGGGCCCCTACCGAGACCTACGAGCAGTACTTC.